What follows are 14 T cell receptor beta chains derived from one specimen sequenced in a study of breast tumors, draining lymph nodes, adjacent tissues. TCRdb processed the multiplex PCR reads anew with MiXCR; each CDR3 protein has one entry. The sample holds roughly 130,000 distinct CDR3 sequences, about 20% seen once. Axillary draining lymph nodes of breast cancer patients supplied the node samples. Sample: axillary lymph node tissue. These receptor sequences come from a female donor with breast cancer. Some clones in this sample may be carry-over from other donors' samples.

The chain joins TRBV15 to TRBJ2-5; perhaps TRBD1 as D (5 bases). Germline V gives CDR1 LNHNV, CDR2 YYDKDF (reference sequence). The V gene lost 1 base and the J gene lost 1 base, with 7 bases spanning the gap. The CDR3 runs to 14 residues. The CDR3 region is CATSRGQTQETQYF. CDR3 nucleotide sequence: TGTGCCACCAGCAGAGGACAGACCCAAGAGACCCAGTACTTC.

In this sample, this clonotype turned up many times. The rearrangement joins TRBV6-2 or TRBV6-3 to TRBJ2-1, with 15 bases identical to TRBD2. Germline values: CDR1 MNHEY, CDR2 SVGEGT. This CDR3 has 16 amino acids. After removal of 0 bases from V and 10 bases from J, the junction contained 4 bases not matched to a gene. DNA of the CDR3: TGTGCCAGCAGTTACTCGGGACTAGCGGGAGGTAAGGAGCAGTTCTTC. Its translation: CASSYSGLAGGKEQFF.

Many counts were recorded for this clonotype. The J gene is TRBJ1-5, the V gene TRBV6-6, with a possible D match to TRBD1 (6 bases). Germline V gene lookup returns CDR1 MNHNY and CDR2 SVGAGI (reference sequence). V dropped 5 bases and J dropped 8 bases, with 19 bases sitting between them. The CDR3 length is 15 residues. CDR3 DNA: TGTGCCAGCAGTACGGCGAACAGGGTGTCTGAGCCCCAGCATTTT. Its translation is CASSTANRVSEPQHF.

This clonotype was detected many times. The chain is built from TRBV5-1 and TRBJ2-3, with TRBD2 identical over 14 bases. This CDR3 comprises 15 residues. V was pared by 0 bases and J by 15 bases, with 9 bases of the junction left unmatched. Germline CDR1 and CDR2: SGHRS and YFSETQ. CDR3 sequence (DNA): TGCGCCAGCAGCTTGGGACTAGCGGGGGGGCCCTCGGAATATTTT. Translating it yields CASSLGLAGGPSEYF.

This clonotype was detected many times. The chain uses TRBV24-1 and TRBJ1-5, with TRBD1 as a possible D gene (5 bases). V lost 1 base to trimming and J lost 4 bases, with 16 bases between them. The CDR3 is 17 amino acids. In germline, CDR1 is KGHDR, CDR2 SFDVKD. The CDR3 loop is CATSDFQGLRENQPQHF. The CDR3 coding sequence is TGTGCCACCAGTGATTTTCAGGGTTTGAGGGAAAATCAGCCCCAGCATTTT.

To note about this clonotype: This could be a read error, since a much larger clone is one nucleotide away. Since no conserved phenylalanine or tryptophan closes the CDR3, a read error is the likely cause. The chain uses TRBV7-9 and TRBJ2-3; D is uncertain. CDR1 and CDR2 from the germline V gene are SEHNR and FQNEAQ (reference sequence). CDR3 length: 13 amino acids. V was shortened by 3 bases and J by 2 bases, with 6 bases between the two germline ends. CDR3: CASSFLTTDTQYL. In DNA form, the CDR3 reads TGTGCCAGCAGCTTCCTTACCACAGATACGCAGTATCTT.

This clonotype was counted only a few times. The V call is TRBV5-8, the J call TRBJ2-3; 8 positions match TRBD2. Trimming cost V 4 bases and J 6 bases; bases outside gene matches: 7. Per the germline V gene, CDR1 is SGHTS and CDR2 is YDEGEE. The CDR3 spans 14 residues. In nucleotides, the CDR3 is TGTGCCAGCAGCCTAGCGGGCCCCATGGATACGCAGTATTTT. Translating it yields CASSLAGPMDTQYF. Complete variable domain (other parts from reference TRBV5-8 and TRBJ2-3): EAGVTQSPTHLIKTRGQQATLRCSPISGHTSVYWYQQALGLGLQFLLWYDEGEERNRGNFPPRFSGRQFPNYSSELNVNALELEDSALYLCASSLAGPMDTQYFGPGTRLTVL.

At least ten counts were recorded for this clonotype. This chain connects TRBV12-3 or TRBV12-4 to TRBJ2-5, with D possibly being TRBD1 or TRBD2 (7 bases each). The CDR3 contains 15 residues. V was trimmed by 5 bases and J by 4 bases, leaving 17 bases between them. CDR3 sequence: CASSPGGGWVETQYF. DNA of the CDR3: TGTGCCAGCAGTCCAGGGGGGGGATGGGTAGAGACCCAGTACTTC.

About this clonotype: One base away lies a much larger clone, so this may be a sequencing read error. The CDR3 spells CAGSLALAGDYGYTF. The CDR3 DNA sequence: TGCGCCGGCAGCCTAGCGTTGGCAGGCGACTATGGCTACACCTTC. The chain couples TRBV5-1 to TRBJ1-2; D remains unclear. This CDR3 has 15 residues. Germline CDR1 SGHRS, CDR2 YFSETQ. Drawing the rest from reference TRBV5-1 and TRBJ1-2, the complete variable domain is KAGVTQTPRYLIKTRGQQVTLSCSPISGHRSVSWYQQTPGQGLQFLFEYFSETQRNKGNFPGRFSGRQFSNSRSEMNVSTLELGDSALYLCAGSLALAGDYGYTFGSGTRLTVV.

This clonotype was seen at least ten times. The V gene is TRBV7-2, the J gene TRBJ2-7, with a tentative D call TRBD1 (5 bases). The CDR3 is made up of 13 amino acids. Germline values: CDR1 SGHTA, CDR2 FQGNSA. Trimming cost V 2 bases and J 5 bases, with 10 bases left between them. CDR3 nucleotide sequence: TGTGCCAGCAGCTTAACCCTCAGGGACGAGCAGTACTTC. Translated, it gives CASSLTLRDEQYF.

This clonotype was picked up many times. The V and J genes are TRBV2 and TRBJ2-7; no clear D. This CDR3 has 12 residues. Between the trimmed V and J ends, which lost 8 bases and 2 bases, there was a span of 10 bases. Looked up from germline, CDR1 is SNHLY and CDR2 is FYNNEI. CDR3 loop: CASSPPTYEQYF. Here the CDR3 DNA reads TGTGCCAGCTCACCACCGACCTACGAGCAGTACTTC. Together with reference TRBV2 and TRBJ2-7, the CDR3 gives the full variable domain: EPEVTQTPSHQVTQMGQEVILRCVPISNHLYFYWYRQILGQKVEFLVSFYNNEISEKSEIFDDQFSVERPDGSNFTLKIRSTKLEDSAMYFCASSPPTYEQYFGPGTRLTVT.

This clonotype was detected a few times. The chain joins TRBV19 to TRBJ2-6; D uncertain. Trimming removed 6 bases from V and 0 bases from J, with 6 bases in between. CDR3 length: 14 amino acids. Germline values: CDR1 LNHDA, CDR2 SQIVND (reference sequence). Written as DNA, the CDR3 is TGTGCCAGTAGCCAGAACTCTGGGGCCAACGTCCTGACTTTC. Encoded protein: CASSQNSGANVLTF.

Ten or more counts support this clonotype. CDR3 protein: CASSTSTAIYGYTF. The CDR3 DNA follows: TGCGCCAGCAGCACCTCGACAGCAATCTATGGCTACACCTTC. The V call is TRBV5-1, the J call TRBJ1-2, with D tentatively TRBD1 (5 bases). The V and J ends lost 4 bases and 4 bases respectively, with 14 bases between them. Germline values: CDR1 SGHRS, CDR2 YFSETQ. The CDR3 sequence is 14 residues long.

This clonotype has more than one count but fewer than ten. The rearrangement uses TRBV27 and TRBJ1-5, with D maybe TRBD1 (6 bases). CDR1 is MNHEY, CDR2 SMNVEV, per germline (reference sequence). The CDR3 loop spans 15 amino acids. The germline V and J ends were trimmed by 6 bases and 3 bases, with 15 bases remaining between them. The CDR3 is CASRGLGQSNQPQHF. CDR3 bases: TGTGCCAGCAGAGGACTCGGACAGTCCAATCAGCCCCAGCATTTT.